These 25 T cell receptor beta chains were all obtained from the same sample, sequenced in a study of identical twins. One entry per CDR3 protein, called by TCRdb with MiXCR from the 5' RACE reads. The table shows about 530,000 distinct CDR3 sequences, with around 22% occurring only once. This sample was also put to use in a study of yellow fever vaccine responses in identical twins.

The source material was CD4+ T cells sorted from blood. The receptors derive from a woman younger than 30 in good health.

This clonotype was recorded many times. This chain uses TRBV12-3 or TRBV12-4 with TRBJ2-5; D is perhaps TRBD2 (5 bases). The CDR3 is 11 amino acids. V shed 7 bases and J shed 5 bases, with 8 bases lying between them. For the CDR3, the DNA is TGTGCCAGCACTCGCGGGGAGACCCAGTACTTC. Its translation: CASTRGETQYF.

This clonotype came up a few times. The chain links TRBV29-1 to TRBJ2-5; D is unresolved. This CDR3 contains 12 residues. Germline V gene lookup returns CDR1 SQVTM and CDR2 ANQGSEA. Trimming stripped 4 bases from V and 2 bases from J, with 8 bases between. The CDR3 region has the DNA TGCAGCGTTGCCCCTTATCAAGAGACCCAGTACTTC. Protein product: CSVAPYQETQYF.

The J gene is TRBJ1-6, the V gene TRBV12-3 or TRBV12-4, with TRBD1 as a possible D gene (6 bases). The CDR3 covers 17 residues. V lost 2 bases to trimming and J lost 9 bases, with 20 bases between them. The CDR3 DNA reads TGTGCCAGCAGTTTAAATCTAGGAGCGGGGGCGAGTTCACCCCTCCACTTT. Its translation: CASSLNLGAGASSPLHF.

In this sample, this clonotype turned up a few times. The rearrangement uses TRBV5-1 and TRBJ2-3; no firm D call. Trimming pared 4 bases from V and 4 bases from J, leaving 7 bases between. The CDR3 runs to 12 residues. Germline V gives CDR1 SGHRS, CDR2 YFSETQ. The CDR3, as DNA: TGCGCCAGCAGCCCCGACTCAGATACGCAGTATTTT. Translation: CASSPDSDTQYF.

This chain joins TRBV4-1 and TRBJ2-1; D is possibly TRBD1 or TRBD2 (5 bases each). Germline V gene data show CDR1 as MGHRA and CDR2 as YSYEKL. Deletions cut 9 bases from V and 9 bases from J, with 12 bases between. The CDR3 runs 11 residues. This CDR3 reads CASRDRGEQFF. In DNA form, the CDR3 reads TGCGCCAGTAGGGACCGCGGTGAGCAGTTCTTC.

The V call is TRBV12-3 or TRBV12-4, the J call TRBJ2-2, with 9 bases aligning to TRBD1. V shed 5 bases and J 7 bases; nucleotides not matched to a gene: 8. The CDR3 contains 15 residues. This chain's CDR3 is CASSGWDRVGGELFF. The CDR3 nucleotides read TGTGCCAGCAGTGGGTGGGACAGGGTTGGCGGGGAGCTGTTTTTT.

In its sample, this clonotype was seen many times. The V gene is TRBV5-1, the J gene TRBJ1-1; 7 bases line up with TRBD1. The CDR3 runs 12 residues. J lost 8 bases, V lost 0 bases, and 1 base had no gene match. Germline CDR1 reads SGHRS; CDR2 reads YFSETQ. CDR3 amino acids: CASSLGQGEAFF. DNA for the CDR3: TGCGCCAGCAGCTTGGGACAGGGCGAAGCTTTCTTT.

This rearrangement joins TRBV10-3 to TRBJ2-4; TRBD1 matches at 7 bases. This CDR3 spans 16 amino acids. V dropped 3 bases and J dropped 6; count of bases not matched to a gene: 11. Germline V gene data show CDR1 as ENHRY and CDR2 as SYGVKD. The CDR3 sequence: CAISDLRQGIGNIQYF. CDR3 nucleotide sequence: TGTGCCATCAGTGACCTTAGACAGGGCATTGGAAACATTCAGTACTTC.

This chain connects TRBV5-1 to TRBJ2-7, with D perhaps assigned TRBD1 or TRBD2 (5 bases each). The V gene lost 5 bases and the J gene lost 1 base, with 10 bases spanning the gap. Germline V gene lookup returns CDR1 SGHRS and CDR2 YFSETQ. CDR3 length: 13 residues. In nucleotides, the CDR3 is TGCGCCAGCAGTCGAGGGGTGTCCTACGAGCAGTACTTC. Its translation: CASSRGVSYEQYF.

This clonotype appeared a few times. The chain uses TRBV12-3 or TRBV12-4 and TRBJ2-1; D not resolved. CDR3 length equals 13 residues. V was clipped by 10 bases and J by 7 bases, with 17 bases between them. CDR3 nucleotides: TGTGCCACCCGGGTAGTAGATAGGAATGAGCAGTTCTTC. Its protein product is CATRVVDRNEQFF.

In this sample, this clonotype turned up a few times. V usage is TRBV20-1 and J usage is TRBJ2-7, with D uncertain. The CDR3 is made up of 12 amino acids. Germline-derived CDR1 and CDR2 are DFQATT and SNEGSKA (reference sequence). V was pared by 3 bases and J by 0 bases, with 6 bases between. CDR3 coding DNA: TGCAGTGCTAGTGACAACTCCTACGAGCAGTACGTC. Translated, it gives CSASDNSYEQYV.

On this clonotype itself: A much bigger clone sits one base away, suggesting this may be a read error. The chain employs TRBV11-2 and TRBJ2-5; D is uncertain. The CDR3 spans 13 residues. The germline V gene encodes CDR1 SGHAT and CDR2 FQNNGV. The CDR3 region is CDSSPVAQETQYF. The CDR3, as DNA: TGTGACAGCAGCCCCGTGGCCCAAGAGACCCAGTACTTC. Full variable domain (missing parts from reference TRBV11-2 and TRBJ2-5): EAGVAQSPRYKIIEKRQSVAFWCNPISGHATLYWYQQILGQGPKLLIQFQNNGVVDDSQLPKDRFSAERLKGVDSTLKIQPAKLEDSAVYLCDSSPVAQETQYFGPGTRLLVL.

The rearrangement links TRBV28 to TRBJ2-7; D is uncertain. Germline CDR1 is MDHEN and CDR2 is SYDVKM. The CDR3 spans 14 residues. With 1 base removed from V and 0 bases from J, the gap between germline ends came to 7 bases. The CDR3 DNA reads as TGTGCCAGCAGTTTATCGGAGATCTCCTACGAGCAGTACGTC. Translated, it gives CASSLSEISYEQYV.

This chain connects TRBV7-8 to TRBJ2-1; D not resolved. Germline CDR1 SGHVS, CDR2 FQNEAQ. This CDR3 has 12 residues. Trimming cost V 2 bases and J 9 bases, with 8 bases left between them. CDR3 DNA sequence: TGTGCCAGCAGCTTATCAGTGGGTGAGCAGTTCTTC. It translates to CASSLSVGEQFF.

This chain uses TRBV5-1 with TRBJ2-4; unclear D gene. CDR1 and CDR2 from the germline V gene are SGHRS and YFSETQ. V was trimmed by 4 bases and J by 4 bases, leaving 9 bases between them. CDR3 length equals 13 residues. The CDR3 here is CASSVTGKNIQYF. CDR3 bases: TGCGCCAGCAGCGTAACCGGGAAAAACATTCAGTACTTC.

This chain's CDR3 is CASSLNSGRTGELFF. Here the CDR3 DNA reads TGTGCCAGCAGCTTAAACAGTGGGCGTACCGGGGAGCTGTTTTTT. The chain has TRBV7-7 and TRBJ2-2, with D unresolved. The CDR3 runs to 15 residues. Trimming cost V 2 bases and J 5 bases, with 12 bases left between them. The V gene's germline CDR1 is SSHAT and CDR2 FNYEAQ (reference sequence). Looking up the rest from reference TRBV7-7 and TRBJ2-2 gives the full variable domain: GAGVSQSPRYKVTKRGQDVTLRCDPISSHATLYWYQQALGQGPEFLTYFNYEAQPDKSGLPSDRFSAERPEGSISTLTIQRTEQRDSAMYRCASSLNSGRTGELFFGEGSRLTVL.

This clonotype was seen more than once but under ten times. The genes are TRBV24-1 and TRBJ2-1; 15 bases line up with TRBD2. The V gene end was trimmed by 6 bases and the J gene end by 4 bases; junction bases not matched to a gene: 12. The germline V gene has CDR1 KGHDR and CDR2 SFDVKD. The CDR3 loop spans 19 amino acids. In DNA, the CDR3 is TGTGCCACCAGTACCAACCCCGGACTAGCGGGGGGGCTTTACAATGAGCAGTTCTTC. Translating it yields CATSTNPGLAGGLYNEQFF.

In DNA form, the CDR3 reads TGTGCCAGCAGTGATGGGGGGAGGGCCTTCAATGAGCAGTTCTTC. Residues: CASSDGGRAFNEQFF. V is TRBV2 and J is TRBJ2-1; 7 nucleotides line up with TRBD2. This CDR3 is 15 amino acids long. The germline V gene encodes CDR1 SNHLY and CDR2 FYNNEI. The ends lost 3 bases at V and 6 bases at J; junction bases unmatched: 8.

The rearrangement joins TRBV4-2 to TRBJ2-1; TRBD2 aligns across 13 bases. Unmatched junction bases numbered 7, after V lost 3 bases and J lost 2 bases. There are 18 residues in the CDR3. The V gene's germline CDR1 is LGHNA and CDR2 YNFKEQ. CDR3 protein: CASSHPTGTSGAYNEQFF. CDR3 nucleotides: TGTGCCAGCAGCCACCCTACCGGGACTAGCGGGGCCTACAATGAGCAGTTCTTC.

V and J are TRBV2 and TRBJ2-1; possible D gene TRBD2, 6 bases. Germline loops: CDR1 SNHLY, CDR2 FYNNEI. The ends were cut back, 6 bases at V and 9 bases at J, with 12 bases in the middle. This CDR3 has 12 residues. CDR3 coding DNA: TGTGCCAGCAGGGAGTTCGGGGGTGAGCAGTTCTTC. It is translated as CASREFGGEQFF.

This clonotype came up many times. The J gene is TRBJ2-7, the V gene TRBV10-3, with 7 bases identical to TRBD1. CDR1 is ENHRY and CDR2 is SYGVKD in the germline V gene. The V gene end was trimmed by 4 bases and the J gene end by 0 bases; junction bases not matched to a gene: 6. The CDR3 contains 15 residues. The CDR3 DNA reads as TGTGCCATCAGTGGAACACAGGGGAGCTCCTACGAGCAGTACTTC. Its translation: CAISGTQGSSYEQYF.

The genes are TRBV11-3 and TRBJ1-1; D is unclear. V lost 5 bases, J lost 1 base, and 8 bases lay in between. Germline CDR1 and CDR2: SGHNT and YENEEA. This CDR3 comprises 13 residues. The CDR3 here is CASSNSGNTEAFF. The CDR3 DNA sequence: TGTGCCAGCAGCAATTCGGGGAACACTGAAGCTTTCTTT.

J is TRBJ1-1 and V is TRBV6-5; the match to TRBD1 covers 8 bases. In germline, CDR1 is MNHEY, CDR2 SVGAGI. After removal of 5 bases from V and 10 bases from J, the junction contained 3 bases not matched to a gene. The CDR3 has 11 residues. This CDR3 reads CASSQGARAFF. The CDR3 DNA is TGTGCCAGCAGTCAGGGGGCGCGAGCTTTCTTT.

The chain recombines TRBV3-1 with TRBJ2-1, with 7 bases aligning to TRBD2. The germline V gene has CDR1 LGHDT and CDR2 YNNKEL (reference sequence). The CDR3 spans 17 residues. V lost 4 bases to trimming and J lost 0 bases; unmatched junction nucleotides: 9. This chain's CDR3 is CASSLSGDARSYNEQFF. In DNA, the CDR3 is TGTGCCAGCAGCCTGAGCGGGGACGCCCGCTCCTACAATGAGCAGTTCTTC.

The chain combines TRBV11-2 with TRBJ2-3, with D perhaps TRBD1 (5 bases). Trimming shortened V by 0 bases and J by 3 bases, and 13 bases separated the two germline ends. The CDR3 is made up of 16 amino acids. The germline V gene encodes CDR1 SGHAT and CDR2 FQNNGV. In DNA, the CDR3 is TGTGCCAGCAGCTTAGATGTCGCAGGGCTTACAGATACGCAGTATTTT. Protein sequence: CASSLDVAGLTDTQYF.